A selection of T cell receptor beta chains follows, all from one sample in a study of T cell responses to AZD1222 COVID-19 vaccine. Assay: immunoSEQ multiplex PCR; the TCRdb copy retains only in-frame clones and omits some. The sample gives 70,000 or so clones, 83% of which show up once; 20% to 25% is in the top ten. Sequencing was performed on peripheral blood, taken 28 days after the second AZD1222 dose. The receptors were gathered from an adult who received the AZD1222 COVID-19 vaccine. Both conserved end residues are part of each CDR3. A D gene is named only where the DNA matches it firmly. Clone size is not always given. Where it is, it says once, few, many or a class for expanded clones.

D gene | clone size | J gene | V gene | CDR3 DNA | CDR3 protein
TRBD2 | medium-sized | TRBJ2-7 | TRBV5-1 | TGCGCCAGCAGCTCCGATCCCGGACTAGCGGTGGAGCAGTACTTC | CASSSDPGLAVEQYF
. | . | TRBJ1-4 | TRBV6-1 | TGTGCCAGCAGTGAAAAGGCCTCAACTAATGAAAAACTGTTTTTT | CASSEKASTNEKLFF
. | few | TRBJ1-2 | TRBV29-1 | TGCAGCGTTGAAGTCGGTCTCGTGAGTGCCTTC | CSVEVGLVSAF
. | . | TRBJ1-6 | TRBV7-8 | TGTGCCAGCAGCTTAAGTGGGGAGATTAATTCACCCCTCCACTTT | CASSLSGEINSPLHF
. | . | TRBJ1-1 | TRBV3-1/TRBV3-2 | TGTGCCAGCAGTACAGGAGGGCACACTGAAGCTTTCTTT | CASSTGGHTEAFF
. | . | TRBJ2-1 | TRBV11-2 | TGTGCCAGCAGCTTTACAGGGTCCTACAATGAGCAGTTCTTC | CASSFTGSYNEQFF
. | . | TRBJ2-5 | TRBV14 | TGTGCCAGCAGCCGCCTTCCGGACAAGACCCCTCAAGAGACCCAGTACTTC | CASSRLPDKTPQETQYF
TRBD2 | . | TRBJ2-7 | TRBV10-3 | TGTGCCATCAGTGAGTCGAATCGGGGTCTAGCGGGAGTGATGGTTAGTTCCTACGAGCAGTACTTC | CAISESNRGLAGVMVSSYEQYF
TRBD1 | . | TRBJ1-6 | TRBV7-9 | TGTGCCAGCAGCGGATTCCGGGACAGGGACTCACCCCTCCACTTT | CASSGFRDRDSPLHF
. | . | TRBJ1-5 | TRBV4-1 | TGCGCCAGCAGCCGGGACGATAGCAATCAGCCCCAGCATTTT | CASSRDDSNQPQHF
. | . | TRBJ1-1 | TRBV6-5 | TGTGCCAGCAGGAAGACGGACCTGAACACTGAAGCTTTCTTT | CASRKTDLNTEAFF
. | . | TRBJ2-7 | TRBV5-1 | TGCGCCAGCAGGTTCGTCACCGCGGCCGATGAGCAGTACTTC | CASRFVTAADEQYF
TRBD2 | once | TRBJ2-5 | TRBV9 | TGTGCCAGCAGCCGCGGGGGCCAAGAGACCCAGTACTTC | CASSRGGQETQYF
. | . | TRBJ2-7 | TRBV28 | TGTGCCAGCAGTTTATTCCAGGGAACCTACGAGCAGTACTTC | CASSLFQGTYEQYF
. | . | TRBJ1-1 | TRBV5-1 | TGCGCCAGCAGCCCACCTAACTTGGGAGGGGAAGCTTTCTTT | CASSPPNLGGEAFF
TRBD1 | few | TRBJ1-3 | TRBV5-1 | TGCGCCAGCAGCCGACAGGGGGGAAACACCATATATTTT | CASSRQGGNTIYF
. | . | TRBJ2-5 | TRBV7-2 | TGTGCCAGCAGCTCCGCGACGGGGCCTGAGGAGACCCAGTACTTC | CASSSATGPEETQYF
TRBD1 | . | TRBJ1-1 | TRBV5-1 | TGCGCCAGCAGCATCCGACAGGGTCAGCAAGCTTTCTTT | CASSIRQGQQAFF
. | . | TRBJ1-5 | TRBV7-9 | TGTGCCAGCAGCCCGCCGATCGGACCTCTCAATCAGCCCCAGCATTTT | CASSPPIGPLNQPQHF
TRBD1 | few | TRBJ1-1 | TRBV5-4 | TGTGCCAGCAGCTTGCGACAGGGGGCAAACACTGAAGCTTTCTTT | CASSLRQGANTEAFF
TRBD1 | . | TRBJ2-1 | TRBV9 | TGTGCCAGCAGCGTAGTTGGGACAGGGGACGGGGAGCAGTTCTTC | CASSVVGTGDGEQFF
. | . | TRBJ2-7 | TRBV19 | TGTGCCACCTCCCCCGAGGCCTCCTACGAGCAGTACTTC | CATSPEASYEQYF
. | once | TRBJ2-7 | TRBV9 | TGTGCCAGCAGCGTAGGGGTAGGCGAGCAGTACTTC | CASSVGVGEQYF
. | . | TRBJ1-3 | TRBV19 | TGTGCCAGTAGTCCCCCCGGCGCACAGCACGGAAACACCATATATTTT | CASSPPGAQHGNTIYF
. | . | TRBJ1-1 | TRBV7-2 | TGTGCCAGCAGCTTAAACCCCCCGCGGAGGGCTTTCTTT | CASSLNPPRRAFF
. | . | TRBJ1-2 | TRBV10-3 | TGTGCCATCAGTTGGGACGTCATTAACTATGGCTACACCTTC | CAISWDVINYGYTF
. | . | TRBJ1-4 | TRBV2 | TGTGCCAGCAGTTCCTCGACAGCATCAGCTAATGAAAAACTGTTTTTT | CASSSSTASANEKLFF
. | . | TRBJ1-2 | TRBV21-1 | TGTGCCAGCAGCAAAGTCAGGGCGAATGGCTACACCTTC | CASSKVRANGYTF
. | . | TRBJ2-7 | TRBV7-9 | TGTGCCAGCAGCTTAACCTCGGGACTGTTGATCGTGCAGTACTTC | CASSLTSGLLIVQYF
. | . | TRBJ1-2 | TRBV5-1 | TGCGCCAGCAGCTTGGAACTCCCCTCCAGTGGCTACACCTTC | CASSLELPSSGYTF
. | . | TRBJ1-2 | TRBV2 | TGTGCCAGCAGTGTAACCTATGGCTACACCTTC | CASSVTYGYTF
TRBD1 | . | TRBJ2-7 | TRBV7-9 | TGTGCCAGCAGCTCCACCGGGACAGGGGGCGCAGGGTTCTCCTACGAGCAGTACTTC | CASSSTGTGGAGFSYEQYF
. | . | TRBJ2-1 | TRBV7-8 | TGTGCCAGCAGTCTGACAGGAGGCCCTACCTACAATGAGCAGTTCTTC | CASSLTGGPTYNEQFF
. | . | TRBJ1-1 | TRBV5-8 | TGTGCCAGCAGCTCTTACCTTGGACTGGAAGCTTTCTTT | CASSSYLGLEAFF
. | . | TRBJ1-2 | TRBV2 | TGTGCCAGCACGGGCAGGGCTGGCTACACCTTC | CASTGRAGYTF
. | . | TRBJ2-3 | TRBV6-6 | TGTGCCAGCATACCCAACGGGGGTGATACGCAGTATTTT | CASIPNGGDTQYF
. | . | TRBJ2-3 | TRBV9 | TGTGCCAGCAGCTCGTCACGGTCTACGCAGTATTTT | CASSSSRSTQYF
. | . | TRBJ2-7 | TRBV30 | TGTGCCTGGAGTCCTCCCCCCGGGACCTACGAGCAGTACTTC | CAWSPPPGTYEQYF
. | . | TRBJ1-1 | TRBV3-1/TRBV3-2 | TGTGCCAGCAGCCAATTAGGGGTGGGGAACACTGAAGCTTTCTTT | CASSQLGVGNTEAFF
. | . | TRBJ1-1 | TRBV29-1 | TGCAGCGCGCGCGAATCAGGACTGGGAGGCACTGAAGCTTTCTTT | CSARESGLGGTEAFF
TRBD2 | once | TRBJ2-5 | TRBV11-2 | TGTGCCAGCAGCCCCCCCGGACTAGCGGGGGGGCCGAAGACCCAGTACTTC | CASSPPGLAGGPKTQYF